Listed here are 25 T cell receptor beta chains from one sample, sequenced in a study of CD8 T cells in Susac syndrome. It was with random hexamers that roughly 0.45 to 1 ug RNA was reverse transcribed. MiXCR was run by TCRdb on the immunoSEQ multiplex PCR reads, yielding one entry per CDR3 protein. The sample yields under 550,000 distinct CDR3 sequences, about 85% seen once. Sequenced material: CD8+ T cells from PBMCs. All receptors derive from a human donor with multiple sclerosis.

The rearrangement links TRBV12-3 or TRBV12-4 to TRBJ1-1; TRBD1 matches 7 bases. The trim removed 6 bases at V and 4 bases at J, leaving 5 bases unmatched. The CDR3 has 13 amino acids. The CDR3 DNA reads as TGTGCCAGCAGGCCGACAGGGCTCACTGAAGCTTTCTTT. Protein product: CASRPTGLTEAFF.

The rearrangement links TRBV7-6 to TRBJ2-2; 7 bases align to TRBD1. Germline CDR1 is SGHVS and CDR2 is FNYEAQ. The J segment lost 1 base and the V segment lost 5 bases, leaving 7 bases of the junction unmatched. The CDR3 runs 16 residues. The CDR3 DNA follows: TGTGCCAGCAGCCCCCCCCGGACAGGGAACACCGGGGAGCTGTTTTTT. This codes for CASSPPRTGNTGELFF.

The chain links TRBV4-1 to TRBJ2-7, with D perhaps TRBD2 (5 bases). This CDR3 has 14 residues. CDR1 is MGHRA and CDR2 is YSYEKL in the germline V gene. The V end was cut by 1 base, the J end by 7 bases, with 14 bases between. The CDR3 DNA is TGCGCCAGCAGCCAAGGGATATCGCGGGCTGAGCAGTACTTC. Its translation is CASSQGISRAEQYF.

The chain couples TRBV11-2 to TRBJ2-2; weak D call: TRBD2 (6 bases). Between the trimmed V and J ends, which lost 1 base and 0 bases, there was a span of 9 bases. Looked up from germline, CDR1 is SGHAT and CDR2 is FQNNGV. The CDR3 covers 16 residues. CDR3 in DNA: TGTGCCAGCAGCTTAGGCGGGATAACGAACACCGGGGAGCTGTTTTTT. This translates into CASSLGGITNTGELFF.

The CDR3 nucleotides are TGCGCCAGCAGCCAAGATACGCCAGGGGTGAGAGATACGCAGTATTTT. Protein sequence: CASSQDTPGVRDTQYF. This chain links TRBV4-1 with TRBJ2-3, with D perhaps matching TRBD1 (6 bases). The length of the CDR3 is 16 residues. CDR1 is MGHRA, CDR2 YSYEKL, per germline. The V gene lost 0 bases and the J gene lost 5 bases, with 15 bases spanning the gap.

The gene calls are TRBV4-1 and TRBJ1-3, with TRBD1 matching 7 bases. Trimming removed 3 bases from V and 4 bases from J; junction bases left unmatched: 6. From germline, CDR1 is MGHRA and CDR2 YSYEKL. The CDR3 is 15 residues long. CDR3 in amino acids: CASSQGDSWGNTIYF. CDR3 nucleotides: TGCGCCAGCAGCCAGGGGGACAGCTGGGGAAACACCATATATTTT.

The chain combines TRBV28 with TRBJ2-7; 7 bases are shared with TRBD1. Germline V gives CDR1 MDHEN, CDR2 SYDVKM. J was trimmed by 4 bases and V by 5 bases; bases with no gene match: 8. CDR3 length equals 14 residues. CDR3 in DNA: TGTGCCAGCAGTGAGGGGTGGACAGGATACGAGCAGTACTTC. Protein: CASSEGWTGYEQYF.

The chain combines TRBV7-9 with TRBJ2-1; 10 nucleotides line up with TRBD2. Germline assignment: CDR1 SEHNR and CDR2 FQNEAQ (reference sequence). The J segment lost 2 bases and the V segment lost 4 bases, leaving 5 bases of the junction unmatched. The length of the CDR3 is 16 residues. The CDR3 coding sequence is TGTGCCAGCAGCTCCATAAGCGGGGGGGCCTACAATGAGCAGTTCTTC. Translating it yields CASSSISGGAYNEQFF.

CDR3 protein: CATSDGTYNEQFF. The CDR3 DNA reads as TGTGCCACCAGTGACGGGACCTACAATGAGCAGTTCTTC. The genes are TRBV24-1 and TRBJ2-1, with a possible D match to TRBD2 (5 bases). V lost 4 bases, J lost 2 bases, and 5 bases lay in between. This CDR3 contains 13 residues. The germline V gene encodes CDR1 KGHDR and CDR2 SFDVKD.

V is TRBV11-2 and J is TRBJ2-3; a possible D gene is TRBD2 (5 bases). V lost 2 bases and J lost 0, with 15 bases in between. In germline, CDR1 is SGHAT, CDR2 FQNNGV. The length of the CDR3 is 17 residues. CDR3 nucleotide sequence: TGTGCCAGCAGCTTATACGGGATCCGGTTTAGCACAGATACGCAGTATTTT. Protein product: CASSLYGIRFSTDTQYF.

The chain carries TRBV27 and TRBJ1-3, with no clear D. There are 14 residues in the CDR3. V was trimmed by 6 bases and J by 4 bases, leaving 13 bases between them. Germline values: CDR1 MNHEY, CDR2 SMNVEV (reference sequence). DNA of the CDR3: TGTGCCAGCAGCGCCGGGAGTGCCGGAAACACCATATATTTT. It is translated as CASSAGSAGNTIYF.

The chain couples TRBV10-3 to TRBJ2-2; possible D gene TRBD1, 5 bases. CDR3 length: 14 residues. Between the trimmed V and J ends, which lost 8 bases and 0 bases, there was a span of 10 bases. CDR1 is ENHRY and CDR2 is SYGVKD in the germline V gene. CDR3 sequence: CAIGAMANTGELFF. The CDR3 region has the DNA TGTGCCATCGGGGCCATGGCGAACACCGGGGAGCTGTTTTTT.

This clonotype was seen a single time. This chain joins TRBV28 and TRBJ2-7; the D is unclear. The CDR3 is 14 amino acids. V was shortened by 3 bases and J by 5 bases, with 14 bases between the two germline ends. Germline V gene lookup returns CDR1 MDHEN and CDR2 SYDVKM. CDR3 amino acids: CASSFDRARHEQYF. CDR3 bases: TGTGCCAGCAGTTTTGACCGAGCCCGGCACGAGCAGTACTTC.

This chain links TRBV11-2 with TRBJ2-3, with TRBD2 as a possible D gene (5 bases). V shed 7 bases and J shed 5 bases, with 16 bases lying between them. CDR1 and CDR2 from the germline V gene are SGHAT and FQNNGV. This CDR3 region has 14 residues. CDR3 sequence reads: CASTQDWTQDTQYF. CDR3 in DNA: TGTGCCAGCACCCAGGACTGGACCCAAGATACGCAGTATTTT.

V and J are TRBV2 and TRBJ1-5; D remains ambiguous. Germline V CDR1 and CDR2: SNHLY, FYNNEI. This CDR3 has 11 residues. Trimming took off 6 bases at V and 4 bases at J, with 4 bases between the two ends. CDR3 sequence (DNA): TGTGCCAGCAGACGAAATCAGCCCCAGCATTTT. Translation gives CASRRNQPQHF.

The chain employs TRBV7-8 and TRBJ1-2; TRBD1 is a possible D gene (5 bases). The V gene lost 7 bases and the J gene lost 0 bases, with 21 bases spanning the gap. Germline assignment: CDR1 SGHVS and CDR2 FQNEAQ. The CDR3 sequence is 17 residues long. The CDR3 sequence: CASTPEGLGSANYGYTF. DNA of the CDR3: TGTGCCAGCACCCCTGAGGGACTAGGATCGGCTAACTATGGCTACACCTTC.

The chain is built from TRBV4-1 and TRBJ2-7, with a possible D match to TRBD2 (5 bases). The germline V and J ends were trimmed by 2 bases and 1 base, with 12 bases remaining between them. This CDR3 is built from 15 residues. The germline V gene encodes CDR1 MGHRA and CDR2 YSYEKL. The CDR3 region is CASSQNNGVSYEQYF. DNA of the CDR3: TGCGCCAGCAGCCAAAACAACGGGGTGTCCTACGAGCAGTACTTC.

The chain uses TRBV30 and TRBJ1-2, with D unclear. Germline CDR1 GTSNPN, CDR2 SVGIG (reference sequence). The CDR3 contains 15 residues. Trimming pared 3 bases from V and 3 bases from J, leaving 17 bases between. For the CDR3, the DNA is TGTGCCTGGAGCCACGAGGCGTCAAGGGACTATGGCTACACCTTC. Translated, it gives CAWSHEASRDYGYTF. Together with reference TRBV30 and TRBJ1-2, the CDR3 gives the full variable domain: SQTIHQWPATLVQPVGSPLSLECTVEGTSNPNLYWYRQAAGRGLQLLFYSVGIGQISSEVPQNLSASRPQDRQFILSSKKLLLSDSGFYLCAWSHEASRDYGYTFGSGTRLTVV.

The chain joins TRBV7-9 to TRBJ2-3; a possible D gene is TRBD2 (8 bases). Between the trimmed V and J ends, which lost 5 bases and 4 bases, there was a span of 19 bases. This CDR3 spans 16 amino acids. Germline loops: CDR1 SEHNR, CDR2 FQNEAQ (reference sequence). The CDR3 nucleotides are TGTGCCAGCAGCCAGAGGGGTAGCGGGACAGCAGATACGCAGTATTTT. It is translated as CASSQRGSGTADTQYF.

The J gene is TRBJ2-4, the V gene TRBV6-5, with D uncertain. The germline CDR1 and CDR2 sequences are MNHEY and SVGAGI. There are 16 residues in the CDR3. V shed 4 bases and J shed 6 bases, with 19 bases lying between them. The CDR3 protein is CASSSVHGLRPNIQYF. DNA of the CDR3: TGTGCCAGCAGTTCAGTTCATGGTCTACGACCAAACATTCAGTACTTC.

The chain is built from TRBV5-6 and TRBJ2-5; possibly TRBD1 for D (5 bases). Germline V gives CDR1 SGHDT, CDR2 YYEEEE. Trimming pared 4 bases from V and 5 bases from J, leaving 18 bases between. This CDR3 region has 15 residues. The CDR3 protein is CASSPGLGAGETQYF. The CDR3 DNA follows: TGTGCCAGCAGCCCCGGGCTGGGCGCAGGGGAGACCCAGTACTTC.

The rearrangement uses TRBV2 and TRBJ2-3; D is perhaps TRBD1 (5 bases). Per germline, CDR1 SNHLY and CDR2 FYNNEI. Trimming took off 9 bases at V and 6 bases at J, with 19 bases between the two ends. The CDR3 extends over 14 amino acids. This chain's CDR3 is CASRLEDTTDTQYF. The CDR3 DNA reads as TGTGCCAGTCGCCTCGAGGACACCACGGATACGCAGTATTTT.

This chain connects TRBV30 to TRBJ1-1; TRBD1 is a possible D gene (5 bases). V lost 1 base to trimming and J lost 6 bases, with 15 bases between them. Per germline, CDR1 GTSNPN and CDR2 SVGIG (reference sequence). The CDR3 is 14 residues long. The CDR3: CAWSGGGSEAEAFF. CDR3 nucleotide sequence: TGTGCCTGGAGTGGGGGGGGAAGTGAGGCTGAAGCTTTCTTT. The whole variable domain, remainder taken from reference TRBV30 and TRBJ1-1, is SQTIHQWPATLVQPVGSPLSLECTVEGTSNPNLYWYRQAAGRGLQLLFYSVGIGQISSEVPQNLSASRPQDRQFILSSKKLLLSDSGFYLCAWSGGGSEAEAFFGQGTRLTVV.

The chain carries TRBV12-5 and TRBJ2-1, with D possibly matching TRBD2 (5 bases). Trimming pared 2 bases from V and 8 bases from J, leaving 10 bases between. Per germline, CDR1 LGHNT and CDR2 FRNRAP. The CDR3 consists of 13 residues. CDR3 in amino acids: CASGLMMGDEQFF. The CDR3 DNA is TGTGCTAGTGGTTTGATGATGGGAGATGAGCAGTTCTTC. Based on the CDR3 plus reference TRBV12-5 and TRBJ2-1, the full variable domain is DARVTQTPRHKVTEMGQEVTMRCQPILGHNTVFWYRQTMMQGLELLAYFRNRAPLDDSGMPKDRFSAEMPDATLATLKIQPSEPRDSAVYFCASGLMMGDEQFFGPGTRLTVL.

The CDR3: CASSGEGQGSNEWQFF. Here the CDR3 DNA reads TGTGCCAGCAGCGGGGAGGGACAGGGCTCCAATGAGTGGCAGTTCTTC. This chain joins TRBV9 and TRBJ2-1; 9 positions match TRBD1. The CDR3 is made up of 16 amino acids. V trimming: 3 bases; J trimming: 12 bases; junction bases outside the gene matches: 16. Germline V lookup: CDR1 SGDLS, CDR2 YYNGEE.